This TCR beta chain was retrieved from a study of control samples from healthy donors and cancer patients. V dropped 5 bases and J dropped 6; count of bases not matched to a gene: 4. This CDR3 has 13 amino acids. Only in-frame clones appear in the TCRdb table, and some are missing; sequencing was by immunoSEQ multiplex PCR. The sample has roughly 93,000 clones, approximately 88% seen once. V is TRBV12-3 or TRBV12-4 and J is TRBJ2-3; 8 nucleotides match TRBD2. This TCR derives from a woman aged 45-65 years with colorectal cancer. The sample consisted of PBMCs. CDR3 coding DNA: TGTGCCAGCAGTACGGGGGGGCTTGATACGCAGTATTTT. Translating it yields CASSTGGLDTQYF.